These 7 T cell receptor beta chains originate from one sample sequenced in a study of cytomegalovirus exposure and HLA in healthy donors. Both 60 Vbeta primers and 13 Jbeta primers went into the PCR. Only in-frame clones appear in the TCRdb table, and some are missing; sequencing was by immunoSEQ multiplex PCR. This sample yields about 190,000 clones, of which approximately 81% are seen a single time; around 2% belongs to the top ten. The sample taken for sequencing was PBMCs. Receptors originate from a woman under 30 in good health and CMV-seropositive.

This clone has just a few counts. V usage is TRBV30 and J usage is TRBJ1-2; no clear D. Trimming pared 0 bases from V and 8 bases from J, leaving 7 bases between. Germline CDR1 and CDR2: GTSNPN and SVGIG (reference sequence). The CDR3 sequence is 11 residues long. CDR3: CAWSVTGGYTF. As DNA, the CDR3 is TGTGCCTGGAGTGTTACCGGGGGCTACACCTTC.

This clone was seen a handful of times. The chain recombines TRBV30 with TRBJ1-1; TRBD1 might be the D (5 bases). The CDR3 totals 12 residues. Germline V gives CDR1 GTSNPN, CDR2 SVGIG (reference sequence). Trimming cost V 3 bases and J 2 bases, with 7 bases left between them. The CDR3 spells CAWRTANTEAFF. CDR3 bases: TGTGCCTGGAGGACAGCTAACACTGAAGCTTTCTTT.

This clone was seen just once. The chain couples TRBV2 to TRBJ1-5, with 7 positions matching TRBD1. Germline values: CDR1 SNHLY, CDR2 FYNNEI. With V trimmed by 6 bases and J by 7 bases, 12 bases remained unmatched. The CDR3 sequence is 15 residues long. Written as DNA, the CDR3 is TGTGCCAGCAGCTCGGAGACAGGGCCAAGACAGCCCCAGCATTTT. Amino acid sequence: CASSSETGPRQPQHF. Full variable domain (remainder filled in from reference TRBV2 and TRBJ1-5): EPEVTQTPSHQVTQMGQEVILRCVPISNHLYFYWYRQILGQKVEFLVSFYNNEISEKSEIFDDQFSVERPDGSNFTLKIRSTKLEDSAMYFCASSSETGPRQPQHFGDGTRLSIL.

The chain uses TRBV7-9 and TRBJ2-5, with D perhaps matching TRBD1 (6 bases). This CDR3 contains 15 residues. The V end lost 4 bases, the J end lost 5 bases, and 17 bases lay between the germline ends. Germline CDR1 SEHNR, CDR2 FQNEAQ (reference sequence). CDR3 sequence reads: CASSSGVTGFETQYF. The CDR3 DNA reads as TGTGCCAGCAGCTCAGGGGTTACAGGGTTTGAGACCCAGTACTTC.

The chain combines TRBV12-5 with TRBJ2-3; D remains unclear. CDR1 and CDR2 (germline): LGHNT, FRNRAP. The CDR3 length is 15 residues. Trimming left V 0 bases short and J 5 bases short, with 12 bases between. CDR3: CASGLVLGNLDTQYF. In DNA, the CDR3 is TGTGCTAGTGGTTTGGTTCTCGGTAACCTAGATACGCAGTATTTT.

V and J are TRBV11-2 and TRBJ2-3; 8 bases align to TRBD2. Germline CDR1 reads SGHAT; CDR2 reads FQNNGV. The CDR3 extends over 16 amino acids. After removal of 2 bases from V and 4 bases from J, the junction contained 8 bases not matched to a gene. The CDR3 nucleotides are TGTGCCAGCAGCTTACTCGGGGGGGCTGTGCCAGATACGCAGTATTTT. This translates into CASSLLGGAVPDTQYF.

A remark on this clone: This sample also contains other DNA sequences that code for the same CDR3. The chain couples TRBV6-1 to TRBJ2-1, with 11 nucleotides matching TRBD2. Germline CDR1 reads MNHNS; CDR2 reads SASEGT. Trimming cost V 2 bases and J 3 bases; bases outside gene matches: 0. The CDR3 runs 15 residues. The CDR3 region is CASSETSGGYNEQFF. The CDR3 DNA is TGTGCCAGCAGTGAAACTAGCGGGGGCTACAATGAGCAGTTCTTC.